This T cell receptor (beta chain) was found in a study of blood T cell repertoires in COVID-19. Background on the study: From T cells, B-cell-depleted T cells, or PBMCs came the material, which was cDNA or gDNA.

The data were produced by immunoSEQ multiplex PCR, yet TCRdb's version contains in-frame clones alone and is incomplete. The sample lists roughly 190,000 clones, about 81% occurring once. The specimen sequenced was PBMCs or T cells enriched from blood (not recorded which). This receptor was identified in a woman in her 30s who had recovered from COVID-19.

CDR3 coding DNA: TGTGCCAGCAAAGTCTACGGTAAAGAGACCCAGTACTTC. This encodes CASKVYGKETQYF. The rearrangement joins TRBV27 to TRBJ2-5; no clear D. The CDR3 runs to 13 residues. The V gene lost 7 bases and the J gene lost 3 bases, with 12 bases spanning the gap. Germline-derived CDR1 and CDR2 are MNHEY and SMNVEV (reference sequence).